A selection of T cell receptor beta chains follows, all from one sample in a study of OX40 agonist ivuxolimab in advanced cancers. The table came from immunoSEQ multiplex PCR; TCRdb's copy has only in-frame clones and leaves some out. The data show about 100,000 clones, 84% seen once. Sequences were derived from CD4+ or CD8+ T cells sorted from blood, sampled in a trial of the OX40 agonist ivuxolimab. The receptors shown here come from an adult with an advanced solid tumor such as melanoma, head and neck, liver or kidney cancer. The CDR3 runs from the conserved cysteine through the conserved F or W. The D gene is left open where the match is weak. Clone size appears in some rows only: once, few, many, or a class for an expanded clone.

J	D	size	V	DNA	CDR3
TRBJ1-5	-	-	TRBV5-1	TGCGCCAGCAGCTTGACCGGGGGTGGCAATCAGCCCCAGCATTTT	CASSLTGGGNQPQHF
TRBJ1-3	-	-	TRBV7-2	TGTGCCAGCAGCTCGTCAGGGGCAAGGGGGAACACCATATATTTT	CASSSSGARGNTIYF
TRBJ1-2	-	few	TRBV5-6	TGTGCCAGCAGCTTGGCTCGGGGGGCGGGTGGCTACACCTTC	CASSLARGAGGYTF
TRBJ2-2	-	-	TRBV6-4	TGTGCCAGCAGTCAGGGGAGGAACACCGGGGAGCTGTTTTTT	CASSQGRNTGELFF
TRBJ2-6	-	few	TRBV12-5	TGTGCTAGTGGACCAAGCTCTGGGGCCAACGTCCTGACTTTC	CASGPSSGANVLTF
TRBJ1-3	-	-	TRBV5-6	TGTGCCAGCAGCCTTCTAGCGGTCTCTGGAAACACCATATATTTT	CASSLLAVSGNTIYF
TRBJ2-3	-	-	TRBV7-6	TGTGCCAGCAGCCACATGGCCGAGACAGATACGCAGTATTTT	CASSHMAETDTQYF
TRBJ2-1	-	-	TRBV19	TGTGCCAGTAGCCTTGACAGCTACAATGAGCAGTTCTTC	CASSLDSYNEQFF
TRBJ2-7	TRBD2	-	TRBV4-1	TGCGCCAGCAGCCAATCCACTAGCGAAACCTACGAGCAGTACTTC	CASSQSTSETYEQYF
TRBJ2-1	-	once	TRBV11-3	TGTGCCAGCAGCTTAAGGGTTGCGCACAATGAGCAGTTCTTC	CASSLRVAHNEQFF
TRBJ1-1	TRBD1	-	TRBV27	TGTGCCAGCAGGGGGGACAGGGTGGCGATGAACACTGAAGCTTTCTTT	CASRGDRVAMNTEAFF
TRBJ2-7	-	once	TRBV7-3	TGTGCCAGCAGCTCGAGCTCCTACGAGCAGTACTTC	CASSSSSYEQYF
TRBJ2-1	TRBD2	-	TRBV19	TGTGCCAGTAGTATCAGGCTAGCGGGAGGGTACAAGCAGTTCTTC	CASSIRLAGGYKQFF
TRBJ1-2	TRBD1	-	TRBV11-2	TGTGCCAGCAGCTTAGACCCCGGGACAGGGGTGGGTATTGGCTACACCTTC	CASSLDPGTGVGIGYTF
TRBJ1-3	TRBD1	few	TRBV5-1	TGCGCCAGCAGCTTATGGACAGGTCACTCTGGAAACACCATATATTTT	CASSLWTGHSGNTIYF
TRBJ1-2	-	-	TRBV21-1	TGTGCCAGCAGCCCCTGGACAGGGACTACTAACTATGGCTACACCTTC	CASSPWTGTTNYGYTF
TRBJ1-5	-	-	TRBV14	TGTGCCAGCAGCCCTCGACCGGGACTTCCTAGCAATCAGCCCCAGCATTTT	CASSPRPGLPSNQPQHF
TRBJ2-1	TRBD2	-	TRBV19	TGTGCCAGTAGTATAGCTGGAGCGGGAGGGCCGGGAGACAATGAGCAGTTCTTC	CASSIAGAGGPGDNEQFF
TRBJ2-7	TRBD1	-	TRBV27	TGTGCCAGCAGTTTGCGGACGAACTGGGACAGGGGGGCCTACGAGCAGTACTTC	CASSLRTNWDRGAYEQYF
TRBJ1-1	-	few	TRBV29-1	TGCAGCGTCGAGGGACTCCGGAACACTGAAGCTTTCTTT	CSVEGLRNTEAFF
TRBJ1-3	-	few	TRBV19	TGTGCCAGTAGTATAGACAACAGGGCGCCGGGAAACACCATATATTTT	CASSIDNRAPGNTIYF
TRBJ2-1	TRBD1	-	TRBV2	TGTGCCAGCAGCCGGGACAGGGGTTGGAATGAGCAGTTCTTC	CASSRDRGWNEQFF
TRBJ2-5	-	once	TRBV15	TGTGCCACCAGCAGAGACCCAGCGCTAGAAGAGACCCAGTACTTC	CATSRDPALEETQYF
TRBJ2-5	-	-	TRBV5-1	TGCGCCAGCAGCTTGCGGCAGCTACAAGAGACCCAGTACTTC	CASSLRQLQETQYF
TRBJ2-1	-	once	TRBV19	TGTGCCAGTACCCAGGGGGGGCGTGGGAATGAGCAGTTCTTC	CASTQGGRGNEQFF
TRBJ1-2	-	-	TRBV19	TGTGCCAGTAGTTCCCCACCCGTCGGGGGGAATGGCTACACCTTC	CASSSPPVGGNGYTF
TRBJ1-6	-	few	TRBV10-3	TGTGCCATCAGTGAGCAGCTGGGGACGAATTCACCCCTCCACTTT	CAISEQLGTNSPLHF
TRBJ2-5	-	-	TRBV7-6	TGTGCCAGCACCCAACTCCAAGGGGACCAGTACTTC	CASTQLQGDQYF
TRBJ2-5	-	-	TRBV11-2	TGTGCCAGCAGCTTCTTGGAGACCCAGTACTTC	CASSFLETQYF
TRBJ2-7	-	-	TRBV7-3	TGTGCCAGCAGCCCAAGTTTGGGGGGTGAGCAGTACTTC	CASSPSLGGEQYF